This TCR beta chain was sequenced in a study of CD8+CD57+ T cells in acquired aplastic anemia. Study-wide background: An average of roughly 3 ug of DNA was obtained from sorted CD4+ and CD8+ cells. Where healthy donors were concerned, CD4+ cells averaged roughly 11 million reads. Study results and limitations: Both patients and controls carried the same twenty-nine CD8+ CDR3 sequences. Simpson's diversity of CD8+ cells was not significantly different in patients compared with controls.

The template used for profiling TCR beta VDJ and CDR3 was genomic DNA. TCRdb fed the reads into MiXCR, producing one record per CDR3 protein. The sample has fewer than 250,000 distinct CDR3 sequences; roughly half are singletons. About this clonotype itself: What it binds is not known.

Per the germline V gene, CDR1 is LGHNA and CDR2 is YNFKEQ. The length of the CDR3 is 16 residues. The V and J ends lost 0 bases and 4 bases respectively, with 15 bases between them. The source is a human donor in good health, serving as a control. The V call is TRBV4-2, the J call TRBJ1-2; the D is unclear. Sequencing was performed on sorted CD4+, CD8+, or CD8+CD57+ T cells (not recorded which) from PBMCs. Written as DNA, the CDR3 is TGTGCCAGCAGCCAAGAGTACGCGGGTGGAACCTATGGCTACACCTTC. The encoded protein is CASSQEYAGGTYGYTF.